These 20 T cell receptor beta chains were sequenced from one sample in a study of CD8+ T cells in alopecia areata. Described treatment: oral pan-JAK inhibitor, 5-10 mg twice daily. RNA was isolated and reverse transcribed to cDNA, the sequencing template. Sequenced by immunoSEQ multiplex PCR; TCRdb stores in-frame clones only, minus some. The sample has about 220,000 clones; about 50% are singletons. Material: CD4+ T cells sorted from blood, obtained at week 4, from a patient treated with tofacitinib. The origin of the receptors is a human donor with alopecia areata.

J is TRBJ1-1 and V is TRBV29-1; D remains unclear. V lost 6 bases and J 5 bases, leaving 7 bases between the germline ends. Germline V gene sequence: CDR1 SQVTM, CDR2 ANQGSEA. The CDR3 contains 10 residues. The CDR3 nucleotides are TGCAGCGTATGGGGAACTGAAGCTTTCTTT. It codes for CSVWGTEAFF.

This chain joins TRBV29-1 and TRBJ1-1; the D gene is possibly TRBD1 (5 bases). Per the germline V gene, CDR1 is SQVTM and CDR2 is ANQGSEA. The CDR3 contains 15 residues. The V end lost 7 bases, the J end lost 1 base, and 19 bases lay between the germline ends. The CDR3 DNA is TGCAGCGCCTCCACACGTCCGGGGGAGAACACTGAAGCTTTCTTT. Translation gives CSASTRPGENTEAFF.

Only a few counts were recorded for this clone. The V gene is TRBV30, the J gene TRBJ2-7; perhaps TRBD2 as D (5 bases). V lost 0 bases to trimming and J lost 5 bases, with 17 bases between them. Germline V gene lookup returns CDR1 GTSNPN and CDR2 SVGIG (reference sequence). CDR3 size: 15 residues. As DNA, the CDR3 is TGTGCCTGGAGTGTACGGGGAGCTACCTTCCACGAGCAGTACTTC. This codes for CAWSVRGATFHEQYF.

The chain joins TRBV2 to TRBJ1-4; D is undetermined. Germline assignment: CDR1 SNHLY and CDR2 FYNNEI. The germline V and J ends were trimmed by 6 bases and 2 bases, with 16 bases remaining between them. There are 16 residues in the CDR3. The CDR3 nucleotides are TGTGCCAGCAGGGGTGGGATCGCGGCGACTAATGAAAAACTGTTTTTT. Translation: CASRGGIAATNEKLFF.

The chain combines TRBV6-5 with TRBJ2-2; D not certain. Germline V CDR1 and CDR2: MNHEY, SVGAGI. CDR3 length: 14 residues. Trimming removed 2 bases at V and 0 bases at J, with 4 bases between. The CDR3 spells CASSYRANTGELFF. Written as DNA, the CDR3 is TGTGCCAGCAGTTACAGGGCGAACACCGGGGAGCTGTTTTTT.

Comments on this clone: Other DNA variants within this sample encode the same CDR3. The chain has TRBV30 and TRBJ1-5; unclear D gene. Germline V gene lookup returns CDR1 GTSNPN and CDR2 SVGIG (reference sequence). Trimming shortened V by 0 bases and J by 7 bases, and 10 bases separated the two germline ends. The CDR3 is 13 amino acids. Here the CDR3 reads CAWSVRGEQPQHF. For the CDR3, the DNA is TGTGCCTGGAGTGTGCGCGGGGAACAGCCCCAGCATTTT.

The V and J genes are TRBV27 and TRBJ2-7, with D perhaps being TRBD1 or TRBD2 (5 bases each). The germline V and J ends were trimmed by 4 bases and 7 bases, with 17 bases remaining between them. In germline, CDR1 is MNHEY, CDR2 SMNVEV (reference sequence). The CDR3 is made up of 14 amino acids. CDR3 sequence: CASSSVRDGGEQYF. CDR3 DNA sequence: TGTGCCAGCAGTTCTGTTAGGGACGGCGGAGAGCAGTACTTC.

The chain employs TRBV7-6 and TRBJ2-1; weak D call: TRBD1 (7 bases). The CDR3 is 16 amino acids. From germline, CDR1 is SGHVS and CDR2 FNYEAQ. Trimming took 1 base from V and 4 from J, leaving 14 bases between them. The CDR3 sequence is CASSLEGRGTYNEQFF. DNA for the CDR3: TGTGCCAGCAGCTTAGAGGGCAGGGGGACTTACAATGAGCAGTTCTTC. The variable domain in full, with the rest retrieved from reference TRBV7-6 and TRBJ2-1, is GAGVSQSPRYKVTKRGQDVALRCDPISGHVSLYWYRQALGQGPEFLTYFNYEAQQDKSGLPNDRFSAERPEGSISTLTIQRTEQRDSAMYRCASSLEGRGTYNEQFFGPGTRLTVL.

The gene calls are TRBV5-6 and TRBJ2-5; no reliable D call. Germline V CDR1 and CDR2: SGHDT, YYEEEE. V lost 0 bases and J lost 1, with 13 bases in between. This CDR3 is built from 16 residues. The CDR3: CASSLETPGLQETQYF. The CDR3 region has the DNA TGTGCCAGCAGCTTGGAAACCCCAGGCCTCCAAGAGACCCAGTACTTC. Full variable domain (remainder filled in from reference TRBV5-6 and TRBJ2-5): DAGVTQSPTHLIKTRGQQVTLRCSPKSGHDTVSWYQQALGQGPQFIFQYYEEEERQRGNFPDRFSGHQFPNYSSELNVNALLLGDSALYLCASSLETPGLQETQYFGPGTRLLVL.

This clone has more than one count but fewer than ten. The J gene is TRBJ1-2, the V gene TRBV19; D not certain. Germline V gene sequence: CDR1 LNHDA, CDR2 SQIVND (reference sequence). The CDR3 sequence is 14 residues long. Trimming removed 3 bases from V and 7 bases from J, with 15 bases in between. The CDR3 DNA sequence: TGTGCCAGTAGTATCTTCTCGGCAGACGGTGGCTACACCTTC. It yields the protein CASSIFSADGGYTF.

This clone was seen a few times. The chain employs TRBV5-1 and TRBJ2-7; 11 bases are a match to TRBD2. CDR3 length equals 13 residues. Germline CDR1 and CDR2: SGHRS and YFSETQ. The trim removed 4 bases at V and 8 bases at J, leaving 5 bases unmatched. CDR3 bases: TGCGCCAGCAGCCGGGGGACTAGCGGAAAGCAGTACTTC. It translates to CASSRGTSGKQYF. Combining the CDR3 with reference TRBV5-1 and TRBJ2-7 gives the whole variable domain KAGVTQTPRYLIKTRGQQVTLSCSPISGHRSVSWYQQTPGQGLQFLFEYFSETQRNKGNFPGRFSGRQFSNSRSEMNVSTLELGDSALYLCASSRGTSGKQYFGPGTRLTVT.

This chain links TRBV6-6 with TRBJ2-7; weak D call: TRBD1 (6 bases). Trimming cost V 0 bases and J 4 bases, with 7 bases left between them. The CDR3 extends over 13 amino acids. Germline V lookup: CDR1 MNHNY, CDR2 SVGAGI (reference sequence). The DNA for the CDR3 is TGTGCCAGCAGTTACTCACAGGGTTACGAGCAGTACTTC. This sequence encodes CASSYSQGYEQYF.

The CDR3 here is CSVLAAGNNEQFF. DNA of the CDR3: TGCAGCGTCCTAGCGGCGGGTAACAATGAGCAGTTCTTC. V gene TRBV29-1 combines with J gene TRBJ2-1; 7 bases match TRBD2. CDR1 is SQVTM and CDR2 is ANQGSEA in the germline V gene. CDR3 size: 13 residues. J lost 5 bases, V lost 6 bases, and 7 bases had no gene match.

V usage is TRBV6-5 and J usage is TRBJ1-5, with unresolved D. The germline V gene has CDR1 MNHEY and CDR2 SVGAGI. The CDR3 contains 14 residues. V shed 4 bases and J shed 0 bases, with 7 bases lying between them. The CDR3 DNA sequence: TGTGCCAGCAGTTCTCAATATAGCAATCAGCCCCAGCATTTT. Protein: CASSSQYSNQPQHF.

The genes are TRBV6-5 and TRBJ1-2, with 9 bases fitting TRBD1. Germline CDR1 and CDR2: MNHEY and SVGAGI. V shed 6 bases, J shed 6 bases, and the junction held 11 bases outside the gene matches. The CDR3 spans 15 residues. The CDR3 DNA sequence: TGTGCCAGCAGAGATCAACAGGGGGCCCAACATGGCTACACCTTC. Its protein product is CASRDQQGAQHGYTF.

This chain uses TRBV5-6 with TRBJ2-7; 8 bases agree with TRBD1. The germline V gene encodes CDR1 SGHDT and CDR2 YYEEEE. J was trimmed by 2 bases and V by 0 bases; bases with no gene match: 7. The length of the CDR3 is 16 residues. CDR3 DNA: TGTGCCAGCAGCTTGGTTTTACAGGGGGAAGCCTACGAGCAGTACTTC. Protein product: CASSLVLQGEAYEQYF.

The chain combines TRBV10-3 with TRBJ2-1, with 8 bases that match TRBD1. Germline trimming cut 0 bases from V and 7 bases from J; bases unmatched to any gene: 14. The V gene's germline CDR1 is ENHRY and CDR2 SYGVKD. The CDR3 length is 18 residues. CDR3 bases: TGTGCCATCAGTGAGTCACCCAGGGGGCGCGTAGTTGGGAATGAGCAGTTCTTC. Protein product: CAISESPRGRVVGNEQFF.

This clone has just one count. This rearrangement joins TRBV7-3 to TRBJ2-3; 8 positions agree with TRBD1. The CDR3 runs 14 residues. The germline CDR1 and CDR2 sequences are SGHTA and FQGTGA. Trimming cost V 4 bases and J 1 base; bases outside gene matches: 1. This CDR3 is CASSSGQGTDTQYF. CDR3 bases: TGTGCCAGCAGCTCGGGACAGGGCACAGATACGCAGTATTTT.

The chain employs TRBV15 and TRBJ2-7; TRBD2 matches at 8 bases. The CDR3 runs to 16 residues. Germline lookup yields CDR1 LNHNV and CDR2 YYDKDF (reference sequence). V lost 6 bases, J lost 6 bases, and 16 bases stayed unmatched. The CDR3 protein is CATSHSVQRGTVEQYF. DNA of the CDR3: TGTGCCACCAGTCATTCGGTCCAGCGGGGGACGGTCGAGCAGTACTTC. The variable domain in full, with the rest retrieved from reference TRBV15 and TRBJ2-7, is DAMVIQNPRYQVTQFGKPVTLSCSQTLNHNVMYWYQQKSSQAPKLLFHYYDKDFNNEADTPDNFQSRRPNTSFCFLDIRSPGLGDTAMYLCATSHSVQRGTVEQYFGPGTRLTVT.

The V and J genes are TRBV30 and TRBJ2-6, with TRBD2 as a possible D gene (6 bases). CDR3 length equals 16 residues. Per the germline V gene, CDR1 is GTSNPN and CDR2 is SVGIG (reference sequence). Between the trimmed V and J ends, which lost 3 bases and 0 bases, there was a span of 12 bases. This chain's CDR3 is CAWSSGRGSGANVLTF. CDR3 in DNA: TGTGCCTGGAGCTCCGGGAGAGGCTCTGGGGCCAACGTCCTGACTTTC. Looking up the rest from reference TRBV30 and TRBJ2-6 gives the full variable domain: SQTIHQWPATLVQPVGSPLSLECTVEGTSNPNLYWYRQAAGRGLQLLFYSVGIGQISSEVPQNLSASRPQDRQFILSSKKLLLSDSGFYLCAWSSGRGSGANVLTFGAGSRLTVL.